These T cell receptor beta chains were read from a single sample in a study of T cells in Graves' hyperthyroidism and ophthalmopathy. MiXCR was run by TCRdb on the multiplex PCR reads, yielding one entry per CDR3 protein. The sample includes roughly 660,000 distinct CDR3 sequences, roughly 17% of them seen just once. Specimen: blood. Every receptor here comes from a man aged 45-65 years with Graves' hyperthyroidism. Both conserved end residues are part of each CDR3. The D gene is left open where the match is weak. Where a row states a size, it is once, few, many or the class of an expanded clone; other rows omit it.

V	J	D	size	DNA	CDR3
TRBV11-2	TRBJ2-1	NA	many	TGTGCCAGCAGCCTGTGGAGGGGGCGTGAGCAGTTCTTC	CASSLWRGREQFF
TRBV11-2	TRBJ2-1	NA	few	TGTGCCAGCACCATAATCGCGAAAAGAGGCGGGATCTACAATGAGCAGTTCTTC	CASTIIAKRGGIYNEQFF
TRBV28	TRBJ2-5	TRBD1	few	TGTGCCAGCACTTCCGGGAGACAGGGGTACGAGACCCAGTACTTC	CASTSGRQGYETQYF
TRBV27	TRBJ2-7	NA	many	TGTGCCAGCAGTCATCGACAGGTGGGGGAGCAGTACTTC	CASSHRQVGEQYF
TRBV7-2	TRBJ2-2	NA	NA	TGTGCCAGCAGCTTAGGATGGGGAGACACCGGGGAGCTGTTTTTT	CASSLGWGDTGELFF
TRBV2	TRBJ2-3	NA	many	TGTGCCAGCAGTGATAGTTCCGATACGCAGTATTTT	CASSDSSDTQYF
TRBV20-1	TRBJ2-1	NA	many	TGCAGTGCTAGACCCCGCCGGGACCTTGAGCAGTTCTTC	CSARPRRDLEQFF
TRBV2	TRBJ2-1	TRBD2	many	TGTGCCAGCAGTGAAGGGATCCTAGCGGGAGGGGGTGGGCAGTTCTTC	CASSEGILAGGGGQFF
TRBV7-9	TRBJ2-7	TRBD2	NA	TGTGCCAGCAGCGTCCCGGACGGGGGGGGCGATCCTTACGACCAGTACTTC	CASSVPDGGGDPYDQYF
TRBV5-1	TRBJ1-3	NA	few	TGCGCCAGCAGCTTGTCAGTTGGAAACACCATATATTTT	CASSLSVGNTIYF
TRBV30	TRBJ1-4	NA	NA	TGTGCCTGGAGTGTAGGGGCAGGACGGAATGAAAAACTGTTTTTT	CAWSVGAGRNEKLFF
TRBV28	TRBJ2-7	NA	many	TGTGCCAGCAGTTTTTTCGGGGGCGCCTACGAGCAGTACTTC	CASSFFGGAYEQYF
TRBV11-2	TRBJ2-7	NA	few	TGTGCCAGCAGCTTAGACCTAGAAATGCGCCACTCCTACGAGCAGTACTTC	CASSLDLEMRHSYEQYF
TRBV10-3	TRBJ1-1	TRBD1	NA	TGTGCCACAGGGGGCGCGCTGAACACTGAAGCTTTCTTT	CATGGALNTEAFF
TRBV6-1	TRBJ1-1	NA	few	TGTGCCAGCAGTGAAAGGGGGACGAACACTGAAGCTTTCTTT	CASSERGTNTEAFF
TRBV28	TRBJ2-2	NA	many	TGTGCCAGCAGTTTCTCGGGGGGCGCGAGGACCGGGGAGCTGTTTTTT	CASSFSGGARTGELFF
TRBV20-1	TRBJ2-5	TRBD2	many	TGCAGTGCCACCCCCCCCAGGGGTAGCGGGAGGGAAGAGACCCAGTACTTC	CSATPPRGSGREETQYF
TRBV6-4	TRBJ2-3	TRBD1	NA	TGTGCCAGCAGTGACTCGACAGGGGGCGGATTAGATACGCAGTATTTT	CASSDSTGGGLDTQYF
TRBV19	TRBJ1-5	TRBD1	once	TGTGCCAGTAGTGACCGGGACAGGGGTCTAGCCAGGCAGCCCCAGCATTTT	CASSDRDRGLARQPQHF
TRBV5-1	TRBJ2-7	TRBD1	few	TGCGCCAGCAGCCCCGGGGACAGGCTGTACGAGCAGTACTTC	CASSPGDRLYEQYF
TRBV4-1	TRBJ1-1	NA	NA	TGCGCCAGCAGCCAAGGGACGCCCCTGTCGAACACTGAAGCTTTCTTT	CASSQGTPLSNTEAFF
TRBV5-1	TRBJ1-2	NA	few	TGCGCCAGCACCGTATACCGGGGGAACTATGGCTACACCTTC	CASTVYRGNYGYTF